This TCR beta chain is from a study of T cell changes during pregnancy in multiple sclerosis (dated by TCRdb to the late 2010s). Turning to the overall study: The study examined how the T cell repertoire changed over the course of pregnancy in women with multiple sclerosis.

Library preparation employed the immunoSEQ multiplex PCR assay. TCRdb limited this immuneACCESS table to in-frame rearrangements with V and J called. A share of clones is missing; checked studies link under half to unresolved V genes, and the rest is unexplained. This sample is represented by about 53,000 clones; around 90% of them were singletons. The biggest ten clones account for less than 0.6% of the sample. The germline V gene encodes CDR1 MNHEY and CDR2 SVGAGI. The V end gives up 5 bases and the J end 2 bases, leaving 5 bases in the junction not matched to a gene. Taken from cysteine to phenylalanine, the CDR3 has 14 residues. This entry keeps only the CDR3 DNA: 42 bases, framed from base 1. Notes on this clone: The antigen it recognizes is unknown. No qualities accompany the bases; no much larger clone lies one base away.

The chain couples TRBV6-5 to TRBJ1-2, and TRBD1 matches 7 of the central bases. This TCR was sampled from a female donor with multiple sclerosis, enrolled in a pregnancy study. The sample consisted of CD4+ T cells from peripheral blood mononuclear cells, taken in the third trimester of pregnancy. DNA sequence: TGTGCCAGCAGTAGGGGGCGCGTAAACTATGGCTACACCTTC. The resulting protein is CASSRGRVNYGYTF.